Presented here are 10 T cell receptor beta chains from one specimen sequenced in a study of shared clonotypes between healthy human individuals. CD45RO-negative, CCR7-positively selected cells formed the naive CD8 fraction, excluding terminally differentiated effector memory CD45RA+ cells. The method was immunoSEQ multiplex PCR; TCRdb's version includes in-frame clones alone and lacks a portion of them. The data hold around 2,000,000 clones, with over 85% observed a single time. The sample was naive CD8+ T cells sorted from blood. All receptors derive from a man aged 18 to 35 in good health.

This chain connects TRBV7-9 to TRBJ1-2, with 7 bases lining up with TRBD1. Germline CDR1 reads SEHNR; CDR2 reads FQNEAQ (reference sequence). V dropped 5 bases and J dropped 4; count of bases not matched to a gene: 13. The CDR3 has 16 residues. The CDR3 DNA reads as TGTGCCAGCAGCACTGGGGACAGAACCTTTGTCTATGGCTACACCTTC. Its protein product is CASSTGDRTFVYGYTF.

This sequence joins TRBV2 and TRBJ2-5, with a tentative D call TRBD1 (6 bases). Per the germline V gene, CDR1 is SNHLY and CDR2 is FYNNEI. V lost 5 bases and J lost 1, with 17 bases in between. This CDR3 has 16 residues. CDR3 coding DNA: TGTGCCAGCAGTCCCCTCTTTGACAGGACCCAAGAGACCCAGTACTTC. It specifies CASSPLFDRTQETQYF.

A remark on this clone: Other DNA sequences of this sample code for an identical CDR3. The chain combines TRBV13 with TRBJ2-7; the match to TRBD1 covers 8 bases. Trimming at V came to 4 bases and at J to 4 bases, leaving 6 bases not matched to a gene. Germline values: CDR1 PRHDT, CDR2 FYEKMQ (reference sequence). This CDR3 has 14 residues. The CDR3 nucleotides are TGTGCCAGCAGCTACGGACAGGGAGAGTACGAGCAGTACTTC. Its protein is CASSYGQGEYEQYF.

With regard to this clone: This specimen includes other DNA sequences encoding the same CDR3. The gene calls are TRBV5-1 and TRBJ2-7; the D is unclear. V was cut by 1 base and J by 2 bases, with 7 bases left in between. The CDR3 runs 13 residues. In germline, CDR1 is SGHRS, CDR2 YFSETQ. The CDR3 DNA is TGCGCCAGCAGCTTGAGTCCGACCTACGAGCAGTACTTC. Encoded protein: CASSLSPTYEQYF.

The chain combines TRBV5-5 with TRBJ2-7; no clear D gene. With 2 bases removed from V and 4 bases from J, the gap between germline ends came to 10 bases. Germline V CDR1 and CDR2: SGHKS, YYEKEE (reference sequence). This CDR3 contains 13 residues. The CDR3 DNA reads as TGTGCCAGCAGCTTACCGGGTCCTTACGAGCAGTACTTC. Its protein is CASSLPGPYEQYF.

The V call is TRBV9, the J call TRBJ2-7; D might be TRBD1 (5 bases). Trimming took off 0 bases at V and 1 base at J, with 11 bases between the two ends. CDR1 and CDR2 from the germline V gene are SGDLS and YYNGEE. CDR3 length: 15 amino acids. CDR3 protein: CASSVAFGASYEQYF. DNA for the CDR3: TGTGCCAGCAGCGTAGCTTTTGGGGCATCCTACGAGCAGTACTTC.

The chain has TRBV7-9 and TRBJ2-3, with D tentatively TRBD1 (6 bases). Trimming pared 6 bases from V and 3 bases from J, leaving 7 bases between. This CDR3 has 12 amino acids. Germline lookup yields CDR1 SEHNR and CDR2 FQNEAQ (reference sequence). The CDR3 sequence: CASRRGTDTQYF. CDR3 nucleotides: TGTGCCAGCAGGAGGGGGACAGATACGCAGTATTTT.

The gene calls are TRBV5-1 and TRBJ2-7; D possibly corresponds to TRBD1 (6 bases). The V gene's germline CDR1 is SGHRS and CDR2 YFSETQ. The CDR3 runs to 14 residues. V lost 2 bases and J 3 bases, leaving 12 bases between the germline ends. The CDR3 is CASSFSPQGYEQYF. The CDR3 coding sequence is TGCGCCAGCAGCTTCAGTCCACAGGGCTACGAGCAGTACTTC.

The chain combines TRBV6-5 with TRBJ1-1; no reliable D call. The CDR3 sequence is 13 residues long. Germline V gene lookup returns CDR1 MNHEY and CDR2 SVGAGI. V lost 0 bases to trimming and J lost 7 bases, with 9 bases between them. This CDR3 reads CASSYSVTVEAFF. The CDR3 coding sequence is TGTGCCAGCAGTTACTCGGTTACGGTTGAAGCTTTCTTT.

As regards this clone: The same CDR3 arises from other DNA sequences in this sample as well. The rearrangement links TRBV27 to TRBJ2-5; TRBD1 agrees at 9 bases. The CDR3 is made up of 13 amino acids. From germline, CDR1 is MNHEY and CDR2 SMNVEV (reference sequence). The ends lost 3 bases at V and 4 bases at J; junction bases unmatched: 0. The CDR3 loop is CASSLDRGETQYF. The DNA for the CDR3 is TGTGCCAGCAGTTTGGACAGGGGAGAGACCCAGTACTTC.